The rows below give T cell receptor beta chains drawn from one sample of a study of regulatory T cells in long-lasting Graves disease. From the multiplex PCR reads, TCRdb called clonotypes with MiXCR, one entry per CDR3 protein. The sample includes hundreds of thousands of distinct CDR3 sequences, about 20% seen only once; the top ten take over 7.5%. The sample was peripheral blood mononuclear cells (PBMCs), taken when the disease was refractory, from a patient treated with antithyroid drugs. All receptors derive from a female donor with Graves disease. The CDR3 runs from the conserved cysteine through the conserved F or W. A D gene is named only where the DNA matches it firmly. A row's size may be missing; if present it is once, few, many or a size class.

d_call	v_call	j_call	clone_size	cdr3_aa	cdr3_nt
NA	TRBV28	TRBJ1-1	many	CASSSTEYTNTEAFF	TGTGCCAGCAGTTCGACAGAATACACGAACACTGAAGCTTTCTTT
NA	TRBV7-8	TRBJ1-3	many	CASSLAAVGLSGNTIYF	TGTGCCAGCAGCTTAGCCGCCGTTGGCCTCTCTGGAAACACCATATATTTT
NA	TRBV4-3	TRBJ1-6	NA	CASSQDQGNYNSPLHF	TGCGCCAGCAGCCAAGATCAAGGGAACTATAATTCACCCCTCCACTTT
NA	TRBV19	TRBJ2-1	NA	CASSISRNNEQFF	TGTGCCAGTAGTATATCTAGGAACAATGAGCAGTTCTTC
NA	TRBV29-1	TRBJ2-5	many	CSVEGSWTDLQETQYF	TGCAGCGTTGAGGGCAGTTGGACAGACCTTCAAGAGACCCAGTACTTC
TRBD2	TRBV29-1	TRBJ2-7	few	CSGTTSGRAYEQYF	TGCAGCGGTACCACTAGCGGGAGGGCCTACGAGCAGTACTTC
NA	TRBV6-1	TRBJ2-7	many	CASSMSGPPDEQYF	TGTGCCAGCAGTATGAGCGGACCCCCGGACGAGCAGTACTTC
NA	TRBV20-1	TRBJ2-2	once	CSARDRSRLTSTGELFF	TGCAGTGCTAGAGATCGCAGCCGACTGACGAGCACCGGGGAGCTGTTTTTT
TRBD1	TRBV9	TRBJ1-6	NA	CASSGGTAGPPLHF	TGTGCCAGCAGCGGCGGGACAGCCGGTCCACCCCTCCACTTT
NA	TRBV2	TRBJ1-5	few	CASSATVNQPQHF	TGTGCCAGCAGTGCGACAGTCAATCAGCCCCAGCATTTT
NA	TRBV6-1	TRBJ1-1	many	CASTARANTEAFF	TGTGCCAGCACGGCGCGGGCGAACACTGAAGCTTTCTTT
TRBD1	TRBV28	TRBJ2-2	NA	CASRLQGSYTGELFF	TGTGCCAGCAGGTTACAGGGGTCCTACACCGGGGAGCTGTTTTTT
NA	TRBV2	TRBJ2-7	many	CASSNRDLTMSRLYEQYF	TGTGCCAGCAGTAACAGGGATCTGACCATGAGTCGCCTCTACGAGCAGTACTTC
NA	TRBV25-1	TRBJ2-7	few	CASKRFPTYEQYF	TGTGCCAGCAAGAGGTTCCCCACCTACGAGCAGTACTTC
NA	TRBV9	TRBJ1-1	NA	CASSVEGRLGTEAFF	TGTGCCAGCAGCGTAGAGGGGAGGCTTGGCACTGAAGCTTTCTTT
NA	TRBV20-1	TRBJ2-4	NA	CSARTRDTHKNIQYF	TGCAGTGCTAGAACCCGGGACACACACAAAAACATTCAGTACTTC
NA	TRBV4-2	TRBJ1-2	few	CASSPMTGDGYTF	TGTGCCAGCAGCCCCATGACAGGCGATGGCTACACCTTC
NA	TRBV27	TRBJ1-5	many	CASSFDKKDSNQPQHF	TGTGCCAGCAGTTTTGACAAGAAAGATAGCAATCAGCCCCAGCATTTT
NA	TRBV27	TRBJ1-4	many	CASSLLRSFNEKLFF	TGTGCCAGCAGTTTGTTGCGTAGTTTTAATGAAAAACTGTTTTTT